The 20 T cell receptor beta chains in this list originate from one sample, sequenced in a study of T cells in Graves' hyperthyroidism and ophthalmopathy. Regions amplified from RNA transcripts were the TCR beta CDR3 regions. When the TCR CDR3 underwent first-round RT-PCR, the HTBI primer set was used. TCRdb processed the multiplex PCR reads anew with MiXCR; each CDR3 protein has one entry. The sample records roughly 520,000 distinct CDR3 sequences, around 22% being singletons. Source material: blood. These receptors all come from a woman aged 25 to 39 with Graves' ophthalmopathy.

The rearrangement joins TRBV11-1 to TRBJ2-7; 9 nucleotides line up with TRBD1. The CDR3 has 16 residues. CDR1 SGHAT and CDR2 FQDESV come from the germline V gene (reference sequence). J lost 6 bases, V lost 1 base, and 10 bases had no gene match. Here the CDR3 reads CASSLEAGQGGREQYF. The CDR3 DNA sequence: TGTGCCAGCAGCTTAGAGGCGGGACAGGGAGGTCGCGAGCAGTACTTC.

This clonotype has at least ten counts. The CDR3 sequence: CASSEVVGQIKNTEAFF. CDR3 nucleotide sequence: TGTGCCAGCAGTGAAGTAGTAGGACAGATAAAGAACACTGAAGCTTTCTTT. This sequence joins TRBV6-1 and TRBJ1-1; D perhaps matches TRBD1 (6 bases). V shed 1 base and J shed 1 base, with 16 bases lying between them. CDR3 size: 17 residues. CDR1 MNHNS and CDR2 SASEGT come from the germline V gene.

V is TRBV5-6 and J is TRBJ2-7; TRBD2 matches at 7 bases. This CDR3 spans 16 amino acids. V was clipped by 2 bases and J by 0 bases; unmatched bases: 8. Per the germline V gene, CDR1 is SGHDT and CDR2 is YYEEEE. The chain's CDR3 is CASSLRLGGSSYEQYF. CDR3 nucleotides: TGTGCCAGCAGCTTACGACTGGGCGGGAGCTCCTACGAGCAGTACTTC.

This clonotype has a count of ten or more. V and J are TRBV4-3 and TRBJ1-1; D remains unclear. V lost 0 bases and J 6 bases, leaving 8 bases between the germline ends. The CDR3 covers 13 residues. Germline V gene sequence: CDR1 LGHNA, CDR2 YSLEER. The CDR3 bases are TGCGCCAGCAGCCAAGATCGGGCACCTGAAGCTTTCTTT. It yields the protein CASSQDRAPEAFF.

This clonotype was counted ten times or more. The chain recombines TRBV7-2 with TRBJ1-1, with 7 bases aligning to TRBD1. Germline CDR1 and CDR2: SGHTA and FQGNSA. The CDR3 contains 16 residues. Unmatched junction bases numbered 5, after V lost 1 base and J lost 0 bases. Here the CDR3 DNA reads TGTGCCAGCAGCTTAGGAGGACAGGTTATGAACACTGAAGCTTTCTTT. Translated: CASSLGGQVMNTEAFF.

This clonotype was counted many times. This sequence joins TRBV10-3 and TRBJ1-2, with TRBD1 matching over 9 bases. Germline V gene lookup returns CDR1 ENHRY and CDR2 SYGVKD. CDR3 size: 17 residues. V was pared by 1 base and J by 2 bases, with 8 bases of the junction left unmatched. CDR3: CAISELKGTGKNYGYTF. The DNA for the CDR3 is TGTGCCATCAGTGAGTTGAAGGGGACAGGGAAGAACTATGGCTACACCTTC.

There are many counts of this clonotype. V and J are TRBV11-3 and TRBJ1-5; TRBD1 agrees at 9 bases. V lost 1 base and J lost 4; bases outside the gene matches: 5. The CDR3 runs 16 residues. Germline V gene sequence: CDR1 SGHNT, CDR2 YENEEA. This CDR3 is CASSLGWTGDNQPQHF. The CDR3 DNA reads TGTGCCAGCAGCTTAGGGTGGACAGGGGATAATCAGCCCCAGCATTTT.

The chain couples TRBV10-3 to TRBJ1-1; a possible D gene is TRBD1 (5 bases). CDR3 length: 15 amino acids. Between the trimmed V and J ends, which lost 5 bases and 1 base, there was a span of 14 bases. From germline, CDR1 is ENHRY and CDR2 SYGVKD. This chain's CDR3 is CAISPVGRGNTEAFF. In DNA, the CDR3 is TGTGCCATCAGTCCCGTTGGGAGGGGGAACACTGAAGCTTTCTTT.

In this sample, this clonotype turned up many times. The chain is built from TRBV6-2 or TRBV6-3 and TRBJ1-1; D not resolved. The ends were cut back, 0 bases at V and 5 bases at J, with 16 bases in the middle. Germline V gene lookup returns CDR1 MNHEY and CDR2 SVGEGT. CDR3 length: 16 residues. CDR3 in amino acids: CASSYSPDHLGTEAFF. The CDR3 nucleotides are TGTGCCAGCAGTTACTCGCCGGACCACCTGGGGACTGAAGCTTTCTTT.

CDR3: CISCGTDGAETQYF. The CDR3 bases are TGCATCTCCTGTGGGACAGACGGGGCAGAGACCCAGTACTTC. This sequence joins TRBV29-1 and TRBJ2-5; 7 bases align to TRBD1. The CDR3 is 14 residues long. Germline V gene lookup returns CDR1 SQVTM and CDR2 ANQGSEA. The full variable domain, completed using reference TRBV29-1 and TRBJ2-5, is SAVISQKPSRDICQRGTSLTIQCQVDSQVTMMFWYRQQPGQSLTLIATANQGSEATYESGFVIDKFPISRPNLTFSTLTVSNMSPEDSSIYLCISCGTDGAETQYFGPGTRLLVL.

The chain couples TRBV12-3 or TRBV12-4 to TRBJ1-6; D gene uncertain. This CDR3 region has 12 residues. V dropped 5 bases and J dropped 10 bases, with 9 bases sitting between them. The CDR3 loop reads CASSADMSPLHF. CDR3 bases: TGTGCCAGCAGTGCCGACATGTCACCCCTCCACTTT.

This clonotype was seen ten or more times. The rearrangement joins TRBV12-3 or TRBV12-4 to TRBJ2-7, with D uncertain. Trimming stripped 5 bases from V and 3 bases from J, with 14 bases between. This CDR3 contains 14 residues. CDR3 nucleotides: TGTGCCAGCAGTGCCCCCTTTGGCTTCTACGAGCAGTACTTC. Protein: CASSAPFGFYEQYF.

This clonotype has a count of ten or more. CDR3 region: CSARDPEKHTTSYEQYF. Here the CDR3 DNA reads TGCAGTGCTAGAGATCCTGAGAAACACACAACATCCTACGAGCAGTACTTC. V usage is TRBV20-1 and J usage is TRBJ2-7; D unresolved. The V gene's germline CDR1 is DFQATT and CDR2 SNEGSKA (reference sequence). The CDR3 covers 17 residues. With 0 bases removed from V and 1 base from J, the gap between germline ends came to 19 bases.

This clonotype appeared a few times. A read error may account for a junction end that differs from germline. This rearrangement joins TRBV12-3 or TRBV12-4 to TRBJ1-5, with D possibly matching TRBD1 (5 bases). This CDR3 has 15 residues. In DNA form, the CDR3 reads TGTGCCAGCAGTTTATTCAGGGTTAGCAATCAGCCTCAGCATTTT. It yields the protein CASSLFRVSNQPQHF.

This chain links TRBV28 with TRBJ2-2; D is unresolved. CDR1 and CDR2 (germline): MDHEN, SYDVKM. Trimming removed 2 bases from V and 4 bases from J, with 14 bases in between. The CDR3 runs to 16 residues. In nucleotides, the CDR3 is TGTGCCAGCAGTTTACGCCGGGCCCTCTTCACCGGGGAGCTGTTTTTT. Protein sequence: CASSLRRALFTGELFF. The full variable domain, its missing parts supplied by reference TRBV28 and TRBJ2-2, is DVKVTQSSRYLVKRTGEKVFLECVQDMDHENMFWYRQDPGLGLRLIYFSYDVKMKEKGDIPEGYSVSREKKERFSLILESASTNQTSMYLCASSLRRALFTGELFFGEGSRLTVL.

This clonotype has ten or more counts. The genes are TRBV28 and TRBJ1-2, with a possible D match to TRBD1 (5 bases). The length of the CDR3 is 16 residues. V lost 7 bases and J lost 2, with 20 bases in between. The germline gives CDR1 MDHEN, CDR2 SYDVKM. The CDR3 reads CASMAGGVPSNYGYTF. The CDR3 DNA is TGTGCCAGCATGGCGGGGGGAGTTCCATCCAACTATGGCTACACCTTC.

This clonotype was seen at least ten times. The chain uses TRBV19 and TRBJ1-5; D is ambiguous. Per the germline V gene, CDR1 is LNHDA and CDR2 is SQIVND (reference sequence). The CDR3 runs to 15 residues. Trimming left V 1 base short and J 3 bases short, with 10 bases between. The CDR3 DNA sequence: TGTGCCAGTAGTATAGGCCGGGTTCCCAATCAGCCCCAGCATTTT. Its translation: CASSIGRVPNQPQHF.

The chain uses TRBV30 and TRBJ1-1, with D perhaps TRBD1 (6 bases). The CDR3 has 15 amino acids. Germline CDR1 is GTSNPN and CDR2 is SVGIG (reference sequence). Deletions cut 2 bases from V and 1 base from J, with 14 bases between. CDR3 DNA: TGTGCCTGGAGTCTTCTGGGGACACCGAACACTGAAGCTTTCTTT. Translation: CAWSLLGTPNTEAFF.

The V gene is TRBV5-1, the J gene TRBJ2-7; maybe TRBD2 (5 bases). The germline V gene has CDR1 SGHRS and CDR2 YFSETQ. This CDR3 spans 13 amino acids. Trimming removed 5 bases at V and 7 bases at J, with 16 bases between. The CDR3 sequence is CASSFGIGGEQYF. CDR3 sequence (DNA): TGCGCCAGCAGTTTCGGGATTGGCGGGGAGCAGTACTTC.

In the case of this clonotype: Germline and junction disagree at one end, which may indicate a read error. The gene calls are TRBV6-5 and TRBJ2-7; TRBD1 agrees at 7 bases. CDR3 length equals 15 residues. CDR1 is MNHEY and CDR2 is SVGAGI in the germline V gene. CDR3 nucleotide sequence: TGTGCCAGCGGTTACGGCGACAGGGAATCCTACGAGCAGTACTTC. Its translation is CASGYGDRESYEQYF.